Detailed here is one T cell receptor (beta chain). The antigen is not known. Vbeta (60) and Jbeta (13) primers were used in the PCR. Using immunoSEQ multiplex PCR, the repertoire was profiled, and TCRdb retains in-frame clones only, with some absent. The table lists 150,000 to 200,000 clones. This record comes from a study of cytomegalovirus exposure and HLA in healthy donors. Findings and limits, study-wide: Per published accounts, TCR beta sequences correctly predicted the HLA-A and HLA-B alleles of most subjects. When analyzed later, a missense DCLRE1C variant was found to be linked to TCR beta V- and J-gene trimming.

The V and J ends lost 4 bases and 0 bases, in that order; junction bases with no gene match: 9. The CDR3 is 17 amino acids. Germline CDR1 and CDR2: SGHRS and YFSETQ. The donors comprised healthy bone marrow donors. Specimen: PBMCs. This chain connects TRBV5-1 to TRBJ1-4; 7 bases match TRBD1. The origin of this receptor is an older woman in good health and CMV-seronegative. CDR3 coding DNA: TGCGCCAGCAGCACAGGACAGGACTCTGCAACTAATGAAAAACTGTTTTTT. Protein product: CASSTGQDSATNEKLFF.